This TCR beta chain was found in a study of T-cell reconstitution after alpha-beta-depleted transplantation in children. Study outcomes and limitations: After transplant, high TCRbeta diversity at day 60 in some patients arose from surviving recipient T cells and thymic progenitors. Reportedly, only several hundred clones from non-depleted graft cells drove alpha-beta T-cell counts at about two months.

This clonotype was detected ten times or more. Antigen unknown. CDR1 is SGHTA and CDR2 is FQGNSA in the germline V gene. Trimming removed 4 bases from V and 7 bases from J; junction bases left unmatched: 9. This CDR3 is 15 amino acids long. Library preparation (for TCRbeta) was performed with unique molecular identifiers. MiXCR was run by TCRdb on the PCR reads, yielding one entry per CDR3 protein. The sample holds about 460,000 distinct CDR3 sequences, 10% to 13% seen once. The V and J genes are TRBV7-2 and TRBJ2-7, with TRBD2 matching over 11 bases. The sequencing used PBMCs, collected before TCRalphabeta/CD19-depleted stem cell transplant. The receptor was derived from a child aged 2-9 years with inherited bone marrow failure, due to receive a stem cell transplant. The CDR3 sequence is CASSSPGLAVLEQYF. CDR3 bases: TGTGCCAGCAGCTCCCCGGGACTAGCGGTTTTGGAGCAGTACTTC. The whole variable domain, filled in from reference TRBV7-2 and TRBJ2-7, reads GAGVSQSPSNKVTEKGKDVELRCDPISGHTALYWYRQSLGQGLEFLIYFQGNSAPDKSGLPSDRFSAERTGGSVSTLTIQRTQQEDSAVYLCASSSPGLAVLEQYFGPGTRLTVT.